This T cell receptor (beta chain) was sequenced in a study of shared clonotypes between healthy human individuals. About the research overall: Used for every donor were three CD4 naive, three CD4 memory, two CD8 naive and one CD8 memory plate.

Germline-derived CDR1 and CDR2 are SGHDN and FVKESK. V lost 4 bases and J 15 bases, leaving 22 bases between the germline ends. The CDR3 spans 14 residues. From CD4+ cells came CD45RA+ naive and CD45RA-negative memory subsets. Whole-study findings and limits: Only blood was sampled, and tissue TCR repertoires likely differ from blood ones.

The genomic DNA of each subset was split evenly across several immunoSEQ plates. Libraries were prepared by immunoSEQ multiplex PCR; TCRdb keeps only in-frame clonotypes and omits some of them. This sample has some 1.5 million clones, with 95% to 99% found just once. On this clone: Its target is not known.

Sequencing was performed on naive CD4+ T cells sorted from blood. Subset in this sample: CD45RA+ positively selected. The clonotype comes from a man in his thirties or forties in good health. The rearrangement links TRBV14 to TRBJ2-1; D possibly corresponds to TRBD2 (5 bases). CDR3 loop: CASSPDHPRVRVFF. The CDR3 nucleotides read TGTGCCAGCAGCCCTGACCACCCGAGGGTAAGGGTGTTCTTC. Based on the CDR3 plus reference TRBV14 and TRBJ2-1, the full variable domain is EAGVTQFPSHSVIEKGQTVTLRCDPISGHDNLYWYRRVMGKEIKFLLHFVKESKQDESGMPNNRFLAERTGGTYSTLKVQPAELEDSGVYFCASSPDHPRVRVFFGPGTRLTVL.